This entry lists 3 T cell receptor beta chains sequenced from one sample in a study of blood T cell repertoires in COVID-19. Sequencing used immunoSEQ multiplex PCR; TCRdb keeps in-frame clones, though not all of them. The sample has some 140,000 clones, about 70% seen once; the top ten hold 13%. What was sequenced was peripheral blood. These receptors came from an elderly man with acute or convalescent COVID-19.

The chain is built from TRBV7-8 and TRBJ1-2; D remains ambiguous. This CDR3 comprises 15 residues. Germline V gene data show CDR1 as SGHVS and CDR2 as FQNEAQ. V was clipped by 5 bases and J by 0 bases, with 13 bases between them. The chain's CDR3 is CASSLRSGTNYGYTF. The DNA for the CDR3 is TGTGCCAGCAGCCTTCGATCGGGTACTAACTATGGCTACACCTTC.

V usage is TRBV12-2 and J usage is TRBJ1-5; the table's D call of TRBD1 was not tested on the DNA. TRBV12-2 is a documented pseudogene. This CDR3 has 17 residues. CDR3 region: CASRLGNTRGGNQPQHF. Written as DNA, the CDR3 is TGTGCAAGTCGCTTAGGGAACACCAGGGGCGGCAATCAGCCCCAGCATTTT.

The rearrangement uses TRBV28 and TRBJ1-1, with 8 bases aligning to TRBD1. The CDR3 runs 13 residues. Trimming removed 5 bases from V and 7 bases from J; junction bases left unmatched: 6. From germline, CDR1 is MDHEN and CDR2 SYDVKM. The CDR3 coding sequence is TGTGCCAGCAGTGCCAGGGGGCGGAGTGAAGCTTTCTTT. It is translated as CASSARGRSEAFF.